This TCR beta chain was profiled in a study of blood T cell repertoires in COVID-19. Study in general: Both acute and convalescent COVID-19 samples were obtained from the United States, Italy and Spain. In each case, the material was cDNA or gDNA derived from T cells, B-cell-depleted T cells, or PBMCs.

The length of the CDR3 is 14 residues. Deletions cut 2 bases from V and 8 bases from J, with 13 bases between. Looked up from germline, CDR1 is SGHRS and CDR2 is YFSETQ. Authors' methods: It was from reference gene primer amplification that nucleated cell counts were estimated. Clones were sequenced by immunoSEQ multiplex PCR, and TCRdb holds only the in-frame ones, with some missing. V and J calls and clone size are as listed in that table; D and trimming were resolved from the DNA. The sample consists of about 140,000 clones, 80% to 85% of them appearing once. The sample comprised peripheral blood. The sequence came from a human donor in a cohort sampled during active COVID-19. The chain carries TRBV5-1 and TRBJ2-2; D is undetermined. The CDR3 protein is CASSFAAGPGELFF. The CDR3 DNA is TGCGCCAGCAGCTTCGCCGCAGGTCCGGGGGAGCTGTTTTTT.